One and the same sample provided the 23 T cell receptor beta chains below, sequenced in a study of shared clonotypes between healthy human individuals. Some clones are missing from TCRdb's copy, which holds only in-frame ones; the method was immunoSEQ multiplex PCR. The sample holds 2 million to 3 million clones, roughly 92% seen once. The sequencing input was naive CD4+ T cells sorted from blood. The subset: CD45RA+ positively selected. These receptors came from a young man in good health.

The chain has TRBV6-5 and TRBJ2-1; TRBD2 agrees at 16 bases. The CDR3 totals 15 residues. CDR1 and CDR2 (germline): MNHEY, SVGAGI. The V and J ends lost 6 bases and 10 bases, in that order; junction bases with no gene match: 6. CDR3 nucleotides: TGTGCCAGCAGAAAGGGACTAGCGGGGGGGCGGGAGCAGTTCTTC. Amino acid sequence: CASRKGLAGGREQFF.

The chain employs TRBV13 and TRBJ1-2; D is uncertain. Germline V gene sequence: CDR1 PRHDT, CDR2 FYEKMQ (reference sequence). The CDR3 runs 14 residues. Trimming took 2 bases from V and 5 from J, leaving 12 bases between them. CDR3 protein: CASSLSPVRYGYTF. DNA of the CDR3: TGTGCCAGCAGCTTATCCCCCGTGCGGTATGGCTACACCTTC.

The rearrangement uses TRBV5-1 and TRBJ1-2; possible D gene TRBD1, 6 bases. This CDR3 is built from 14 residues. V shed 0 bases and J shed 4 bases, with 10 bases lying between them. Germline V gene data show CDR1 as SGHRS and CDR2 as YFSETQ. The CDR3 coding sequence is TGCGCCAGCAGCTTGGCGACAGGCCCCTATGGCTACACCTTC. Its protein product is CASSLATGPYGYTF.

The rearrangement uses TRBV28 and TRBJ2-1; TRBD1 agrees at 10 bases. J was trimmed by 8 bases and V by 7 bases; bases with no gene match: 20. The CDR3 sequence is 18 residues long. Germline V gene sequence: CDR1 MDHEN, CDR2 SYDVKM. The CDR3 protein is CASIAGTGVAAGVDEQFF. In nucleotides, the CDR3 is TGTGCCAGCATCGCCGGGACAGGGGTTGCTGCGGGAGTGGATGAGCAGTTCTTC.

This rearrangement joins TRBV9 to TRBJ2-3; 9 bases match TRBD1. The junction had 3 bases not matched to a gene; V was cut back by 3 bases and J by 4 bases. This CDR3 comprises 14 residues. Germline CDR1 is SGDLS and CDR2 is YYNGEE. The CDR3 DNA reads as TGTGCCAGCAGCGCCCGACAGGGGGCAGATACGCAGTATTTT. Residues: CASSARQGADTQYF.

This rearrangement joins TRBV7-2 to TRBJ2-2; D possibly uses TRBD1 or TRBD2 (5 bases each). This CDR3 comprises 13 residues. CDR1 SGHTA and CDR2 FQGNSA come from the germline V gene. With 7 bases removed from V and 6 bases from J, the gap between germline ends came to 12 bases. The CDR3 sequence is CASTPRGAGELFF. The CDR3 region has the DNA TGTGCCAGCACCCCAAGAGGGGCCGGGGAGCTGTTTTTT.

This clone has only a few counts. The rearrangement uses TRBV6-5 and TRBJ2-2; TRBD2 matches 9 bases. Germline assignment: CDR1 MNHEY and CDR2 SVGAGI. The CDR3 extends over 15 amino acids. With 5 bases clipped from V and 6 bases from J, the junction kept 7 bases outside the gene matches. CDR3 sequence: CASSPPGLASGELFF. CDR3 bases: TGTGCCAGCAGTCCCCCGGGACTAGCTTCCGGGGAGCTGTTTTTT.

This rearrangement joins TRBV6-6 to TRBJ2-7, with TRBD2 as a possible D gene (6 bases). The CDR3 has 13 amino acids. The V end was cut by 11 bases, the J end by 2 bases, with 16 bases between. Germline CDR1 and CDR2: MNHNY and SVGAGI (reference sequence). The CDR3 region has the DNA TGTGCCGGTGGAGGGCAGTCCCCCTACGAGCAGTACTTC. Protein: CAGGGQSPYEQYF.

CDR3: CASSRGGFDQPQHF. The CDR3 DNA reads as TGTGCCAGCAGTAGGGGGGGGTTCGATCAGCCCCAGCATTTT. The chain uses TRBV6-5 and TRBJ1-5; D possibly corresponds to TRBD1 (6 bases). V gave up 5 bases and J gave up 5 bases, with 13 bases separating them. Germline CDR1 is MNHEY and CDR2 is SVGAGI. The length of the CDR3 is 14 residues.

V usage is TRBV9 and J usage is TRBJ2-7; maybe TRBD2 (6 bases). Germline V gene lookup returns CDR1 SGDLS and CDR2 YYNGEE. CDR3 length: 15 residues. Between the trimmed V and J ends, which lost 3 bases and 3 bases, there was a span of 16 bases. In DNA form, the CDR3 reads TGTGCCAGCAGCGCGGAGGGAGCCTCCCTCTACGAGCAGTACTTC. Translation gives CASSAEGASLYEQYF.

Here the CDR3 DNA reads TGTGCCAGCAGTGAACTAGGGGGGCTTACAGATACGCAGTATTTT. This translates into CASSELGGLTDTQYF. The rearrangement joins TRBV25-1 to TRBJ2-3; D is possibly TRBD1 or TRBD2 (6 bases each). V was cut by 2 bases and J by 3 bases, with 12 bases left in between. The CDR3 sequence is 15 residues long. From germline, CDR1 is MGHDK and CDR2 SYGVNS.

The chain carries TRBV28 and TRBJ2-2; the match to TRBD2 covers 7 bases. The CDR3 is 16 amino acids. Germline CDR1 MDHEN, CDR2 SYDVKM. Trimming took 5 bases from V and 5 from J; bases not matched to a gene: 11. Here the CDR3 DNA reads TGTGCCAGCAGTGCCCCCGGGACTACGATAACCGGGGAGCTGTTTTTT. This encodes CASSAPGTTITGELFF. Supplemented by reference TRBV28 and TRBJ2-2, the full variable domain reads DVKVTQSSRYLVKRTGEKVFLECVQDMDHENMFWYRQDPGLGLRLIYFSYDVKMKEKGDIPEGYSVSREKKERFSLILESASTNQTSMYLCASSAPGTTITGELFFGEGSRLTVL.

The table lists this clone with a count of one. The chain uses TRBV30 and TRBJ2-2; no reliable D call. V lost 1 base to trimming and J lost 1 base, with 7 bases between them. Germline V CDR1 and CDR2: GTSNPN, SVGIG (reference sequence). This CDR3 is 14 amino acids long. CDR3 coding DNA: TGTGCCTGGAGTGGGGCAGGGAACACCGGGGAGCTGTTTTTT. Amino acid sequence: CAWSGAGNTGELFF.

The chain joins TRBV9 to TRBJ1-3; D is unclear. The V gene's germline CDR1 is SGDLS and CDR2 YYNGEE. The CDR3 is 14 amino acids. The germline V and J ends were trimmed by 2 bases and 8 bases, with 14 bases remaining between them. CDR3 region: CASSVDLEAHTIYF. CDR3 DNA sequence: TGTGCCAGCAGCGTGGACCTGGAGGCACACACCATATATTTT.

This rearrangement joins TRBV4-3 to TRBJ1-6; the D is unclear. The germline V and J ends were trimmed by 0 bases and 6 bases, with 9 bases remaining between them. The CDR3 has 15 amino acids. CDR1 is LGHNA, CDR2 YSLEER, per germline. CDR3: CASSQERGINSPLHF. The CDR3 region has the DNA TGCGCCAGCAGCCAAGAAAGAGGGATTAATTCACCCCTCCACTTT.

As for this clone: Other DNA sequences in the same sample also yield this CDR3. The chain recombines TRBV30 with TRBJ2-7; 8 bases agree with TRBD2. Unmatched junction bases numbered 1, after V lost 1 base and J lost 2 bases. In germline, CDR1 is GTSNPN, CDR2 SVGIG (reference sequence). The CDR3 has 13 residues. The CDR3 is CAWSAGGPYEQYF. In nucleotides, the CDR3 is TGTGCCTGGAGTGCGGGAGGGCCCTACGAGCAGTACTTC.

This sequence joins TRBV30 and TRBJ2-3; no clear D gene. This CDR3 has 11 amino acids. The germline V and J ends were trimmed by 4 bases and 4 bases, with 6 bases remaining between them. CDR1 and CDR2 (germline): GTSNPN, SVGIG (reference sequence). The CDR3 DNA reads as TGTGCCTGGACGGCCTCAGATACGCAGTATTTT. Its translation is CAWTASDTQYF.

J is TRBJ2-5 and V is TRBV11-2, with 8 bases fitting TRBD2. The length of the CDR3 is 11 residues. Germline CDR1 is SGHAT and CDR2 is FQNNGV. V lost 3 bases and J lost 13; bases outside the gene matches: 4. The CDR3 here is CASSFSGAPYF. The CDR3 DNA reads as TGTGCCAGCAGCTTTAGCGGGGCCCCGTACTTC. The full variable domain, completed using reference TRBV11-2 and TRBJ2-5, is EAGVAQSPRYKIIEKRQSVAFWCNPISGHATLYWYQQILGQGPKLLIQFQNNGVVDDSQLPKDRFSAERLKGVDSTLKIQPAKLEDSAVYLCASSFSGAPYFGPGTRLLVL.

This chain joins TRBV7-3 and TRBJ2-2; possible D gene TRBD1, 6 bases. Germline loops: CDR1 SGHTA, CDR2 FQGTGA. The CDR3 is 16 amino acids. V was shortened by 0 bases and J by 1 base, with 9 bases between the two germline ends. CDR3 amino acids: CASSLTGTMNTGELFF. CDR3 sequence (DNA): TGTGCCAGCAGCTTAACCGGGACAATGAACACCGGGGAGCTGTTTTTT. Variable domain in full (rest from reference TRBV7-3 and TRBJ2-2): GAGVSQTPSNKVTEKGKYVELRCDPISGHTALYWYRQSLGQGPEFLIYFQGTGAADDSGLPNDRFFAVRPEGSVSTLKIQRTERGDSAVYLCASSLTGTMNTGELFFGEGSRLTVL.

As regards this clone: The sample contains more than one DNA sequence encoding this CDR3. The chain joins TRBV15 to TRBJ2-2; 7 nucleotides agree with TRBD1. Germline-derived CDR1 and CDR2 are LNHNV and YYDKDF (reference sequence). J was trimmed by 4 bases and V by 1 base; bases with no gene match: 3. The CDR3 contains 15 residues. CDR3 residues: CATSRGQGSTGELFF. The CDR3 nucleotides read TGTGCCACCAGCAGAGGACAGGGTAGCACCGGGGAGCTGTTTTTT.

J is TRBJ2-5 and V is TRBV7-2, with D possibly being TRBD2 (5 bases). Germline lookup yields CDR1 SGHTA and CDR2 FQGNSA. The V and J ends lost 6 bases and 5 bases respectively, with 13 bases between them. CDR3 length: 13 amino acids. The CDR3 reads CASSFTSLETQYF. CDR3 in DNA: TGTGCCAGCAGTTTTACTAGTCTCGAGACCCAGTACTTC.

The V call is TRBV6-4, the J call TRBJ1-5; D is ambiguous. The V gene's germline CDR1 is MRHNA and CDR2 SNTAGT. The V and J ends lost 7 bases and 6 bases respectively, with 10 bases between them. CDR3 length equals 12 residues. The CDR3 is CASNQEGQPQHF. The CDR3 nucleotides are TGTGCCAGCAATCAGGAGGGTCAGCCCCAGCATTTT.

This rearrangement joins TRBV7-2 to TRBJ1-4, with D maybe TRBD1 (6 bases). This CDR3 spans 15 amino acids. The V gene's germline CDR1 is SGHTA and CDR2 FQGNSA. The V and J ends lost 0 bases and 7 bases respectively, with 12 bases between them. CDR3 sequence: CASSLAGGFLEKLFF. The CDR3 nucleotides are TGTGCCAGCAGCTTAGCAGGGGGGTTCCTTGAAAAACTGTTTTTT.